The rows below give T cell receptor beta chains drawn from one sample of a study of shared clonotypes between healthy human individuals. Clones were sequenced by immunoSEQ multiplex PCR, and TCRdb holds only the in-frame ones, with some missing. The sample has approximately 1.5 million clones; about 98.5% are singletons. Specimen: naive CD4+ T cells sorted from blood. These receptors all stem from a man aged 30 to 39 in good health. Both conserved end residues are part of each CDR3. The D gene is left open where the match is weak. Not every row has a clone size; where given, it reads once, few, many or a size class.

v_call	d_call	clone_size	j_call	cdr3_length	cdr3_nt	cdr3_aa
TRBV6-1	NA	NA	TRBJ1-1	15	TGTGCCAGCAGTAGAGAAAGGGGTCTTAACACTGAAGCTTTCTTT	CASSRERGLNTEAFF
TRBV7-8	TRBD2	NA	TRBJ2-1	15	TGTGCCAGCAGAAAAAGCGGGAGCTCCTACAATGAGCAGTTCTTC	CASRKSGSSYNEQFF
TRBV7-2	NA	NA	TRBJ2-1	15	TGTGCCAGCAGCTTAGCGGGAGACTCCTACAATGAGCAGTTCTTC	CASSLAGDSYNEQFF
TRBV2	TRBD1	NA	TRBJ1-2	14	TGTGCCAGCAGCGACCGGCAGGGGGGACGTCCCTACACCTTC	CASSDRQGGRPYTF
TRBV9	NA	NA	TRBJ2-2	16	TGTGCCAGCAGCGTAGTGCAGGGTACGAACACCGGGGAGCTGTTTTTT	CASSVVQGTNTGELFF
TRBV5-1	TRBD2	NA	TRBJ2-2	14	TGCGCCAGCGGGCGGCGGGAGGCTGTCGGGGAGCTGTTTTTT	CASGRREAVGELFF
TRBV9	NA	NA	TRBJ2-5	14	TGTGCCAGCAGCGTAGATCGTGCGCAAGAGACCCAGTACTTC	CASSVDRAQETQYF
TRBV18	TRBD1	NA	TRBJ2-1	16	TGTGCCAGCTCACCATTAGGCAGGGGGTCCTACAATGAGCAGTTCTTC	CASSPLGRGSYNEQFF
TRBV28	NA	NA	TRBJ1-1	11	TGTGCCAGCAGTACCAGCACTGAAGCTTTCTTT	CASSTSTEAFF
TRBV7-2	NA	NA	TRBJ2-7	14	TGTGCCAGCAGCTTAGCGGGGACGATCTACGAGCAGTACTTC	CASSLAGTIYEQYF
TRBV7-9	NA	NA	TRBJ1-5	12	TGTGCCAGCAGCTTAGTTAATCAGCCCCAGCATTTT	CASSLVNQPQHF
TRBV19	NA	NA	TRBJ1-2	14	TGTGCCAGTAGTAGAGAGGGGCAGAGCTATGGCTACACCTTC	CASSREGQSYGYTF
TRBV5-1	NA	NA	TRBJ2-5	13	TGCGCCAGCAGCCCCACGGGGCGAGAGACCCAGTACTTC	CASSPTGRETQYF
TRBV7-9	TRBD1	NA	TRBJ2-7	15	TGTGCCAGCAGCTACGACAGGGAAAGCTCCTACGAGCAGTACTTC	CASSYDRESSYEQYF
TRBV5-1	TRBD1	NA	TRBJ2-7	14	TGCGCCAGCAGGACAGACAGGGAAGCCTACGAGCAGTACTTC	CASRTDREAYEQYF
TRBV5-4	TRBD2	once	TRBJ2-7	18	TGTGCCAGCAGCTTGGGCCTAGCGGGAGGGCCCTCCCCCTACGAGCAGTACTTC	CASSLGLAGGPSPYEQYF
TRBV13	NA	NA	TRBJ2-3	14	TGTGCCAGCAGCACCAGACAGGGCACAGATACGCAGTATTTT	CASSTRQGTDTQYF
TRBV29-1	TRBD1	NA	TRBJ2-7	14	TGCAGCGTAGGAGACAGGGGGCGAGCCTACGAGCAGTACTTC	CSVGDRGRAYEQYF
TRBV4-1	TRBD2	NA	TRBJ2-5	20	TGCGCCAGCAGCCAACGGGGATCAAGCGGGAGTTCGACCAACCAAGAGACCCAGTACTTC	CASSQRGSSGSSTNQETQYF
TRBV18	TRBD1	NA	TRBJ2-2	14	TGTGCCAGCTCTGACAGGGCCAACACCGGGGAGCTGTTTTTT	CASSDRANTGELFF
TRBV10-2	TRBD2	NA	TRBJ2-3	15	TGCGCCAGCAGTCATCCTAGCGGGAACACAGATACGCAGTATTTT	CASSHPSGNTDTQYF
TRBV18	TRBD2	NA	TRBJ2-1	15	TGTGCCAGCTCCCAAACCGGGACTAGCGGGAATGAGCAGTTCTTC	CASSQTGTSGNEQFF
TRBV10-3	NA	NA	TRBJ1-4	15	TGTGCCATCAGTGAGATTGGGGACCTTAATGAAAAACTGTTTTTT	CAISEIGDLNEKLFF
TRBV5-1	NA	NA	TRBJ2-7	12	TGCGCCAGCAGCCTGGTGGGCGTCGAGCAGTACTTC	CASSLVGVEQYF
TRBV11-2	NA	NA	TRBJ2-2	18	TGTGCCAGCAGCTCACCGGCCGGGACCGGCACCCGCACCGGGGAGCTGTTTTTT	CASSSPAGTGTRTGELFF
TRBV27	NA	NA	TRBJ2-1	16	TGTGCCAGCGCAACGGGACCCCGGAGGTCCTACAATGAGCAGTTCTTC	CASATGPRRSYNEQFF
TRBV2	NA	NA	TRBJ1-2	12	TGTGCCAGCATGGAGAGAGACTATGGCTACACCTTC	CASMERDYGYTF
TRBV19	TRBD1	NA	TRBJ1-2	16	TGTGCCAGTAGCCCTCTTAAGACAGGGTCCCGCTATGGCTACACCTTC	CASSPLKTGSRYGYTF
TRBV30	TRBD1	NA	TRBJ1-1	14	TGTGCCTGGAGTGTAGGGGGCGTGAACACTGAAGCTTTCTTT	CAWSVGGVNTEAFF
TRBV29-1	NA	NA	TRBJ1-2	11	TGCAGCCTCGCGGGACCGCACGGCTACACCTTC	CSLAGPHGYTF
TRBV6-6	NA	NA	TRBJ1-1	14	TGTGCCAGCAGCCTAAAGTCGGGGGCCTCTGAAGCTTTCTTT	CASSLKSGASEAFF
TRBV9	NA	NA	TRBJ1-1	13	TGTGCCAGCAGCACCGACAGTGGCGCTGAAGCTTTCTTT	CASSTDSGAEAFF
TRBV18	NA	NA	TRBJ2-7	13	TGTGCCAGCTCACCAGGGATATCCTACGAGCAGTACTTC	CASSPGISYEQYF
TRBV9	TRBD2	NA	TRBJ2-1	15	TGTGCCAGCAGCGTAGGACTAGCGGGGAACAATGAGCAGTTCTTC	CASSVGLAGNNEQFF
TRBV30	TRBD1	NA	TRBJ2-7	12	TGTGCCTGGACAAGGACAGGGGGCGAGCAGTACTTC	CAWTRTGGEQYF
TRBV18	NA	NA	TRBJ1-3	16	TGTGCCAGCTCACCCGGGGGAGAGAGCTCTGGAAACACCATATATTTT	CASSPGGESSGNTIYF
TRBV4-2	NA	NA	TRBJ2-3	22	TGTGCCAGCAGCCAATTGCGTCGGGCGGAGCCTTCGACCAGGAGGAGCACAGATACGCAGTATTTT	CASSQLRRAEPSTRRSTDTQYF
TRBV10-1	TRBD2	NA	TRBJ2-1	15	TGCGCCAGCAGCCCCGGGACTAGGGCAAGGGATGAGCAGTTCTTC	CASSPGTRARDEQFF
TRBV28	TRBD1	NA	TRBJ2-7	15	TGTGCCAGCAGTTTATCGGGACAGGGGGCCTACGAGCAGTACTTC	CASSLSGQGAYEQYF
TRBV29-1	NA	NA	TRBJ2-5	13	TGCAGCGTTGAAGATCACAGGCGGGAGACCCAGTACTTC	CSVEDHRRETQYF
TRBV7-6	TRBD2	NA	TRBJ2-7	15	TGTGCCAGCAGCACTTCTAGCGGACTAGCCTACGAGCAGTACTTC	CASSTSSGLAYEQYF
TRBV7-9	TRBD2	NA	TRBJ2-1	15	TGTGCCAGCAGCCTGGGACTAGCAGATTACAATGAGCAGTTCTTC	CASSLGLADYNEQFF
TRBV5-1	TRBD2	NA	TRBJ2-3	13	TGCGCCAGCAGCCTAGCGGGAACTTATACGCAGTATTTT	CASSLAGTYTQYF
TRBV5-1	TRBD2	NA	TRBJ2-5	15	TGCGCCAGCAGAAGGGCGGGAGGGAACCAAGAGACCCAGTACTTC	CASRRAGGNQETQYF
TRBV7-9	NA	NA	TRBJ2-7	14	TGTGCCAGCAGCTTAGCAGCACAGGGAGTCGAGCAGTACTTC	CASSLAAQGVEQYF
TRBV11-3	TRBD1	NA	TRBJ2-2	15	TGTGCCAGCAGTATTAGGACAGGAGGCACCGGGGAGCTGTTTTTT	CASSIRTGGTGELFF
TRBV25-1	NA	NA	TRBJ1-5	16	TGTGCCAGCAGTGAATATGGGGGGGCAGGCAATCAGCCCCAGCATTTT	CASSEYGGAGNQPQHF
TRBV7-9	NA	NA	TRBJ1-4	15	TGTGCCAGCAGCGCGAACCGGGACATCCGTGGAAAACTGTTTTTT	CASSANRDIRGKLFF
TRBV7-2	NA	NA	TRBJ2-1	14	TGTGCCAGCAGCTTAGGGCTAGCGCCCAATGAGCAGTTCTTC	CASSLGLAPNEQFF
TRBV7-9	NA	NA	TRBJ1-2	12	TGTGCCAGCAGCTTAGACTTCTATGGCTACACCTTC	CASSLDFYGYTF
TRBV5-4	NA	NA	TRBJ2-3	15	TGTGCCAGCAGCTCCCTTCGGGAGTGGGCAGATACGCAGTATTTT	CASSSLREWADTQYF
TRBV7-6	NA	NA	TRBJ2-1	14	TGTGCCAGCAGTCCTGGGAGCTCCTACAATGAGCAGTTCTTC	CASSPGSSYNEQFF
TRBV18	NA	NA	TRBJ2-7	14	TGTGCCAGCTCACCAGGCGTCTTCGGGACCGAGCAGTACTTC	CASSPGVFGTEQYF
TRBV7-6	TRBD2	NA	TRBJ2-7	15	TGTGCCAGCAGCTTAGGACGCGGGAGCTCCTACGAGCAGTACTTC	CASSLGRGSSYEQYF
TRBV7-9	NA	NA	TRBJ1-4	10	TGTGCCATCACTGATGAAAAACTGTTTTTT	CAITDEKLFF
TRBV27	TRBD1	NA	TRBJ2-7	14	TGTGCCAGCAGTTACCGGGACAGGTTTTACGAGCAGTACTTC	CASSYRDRFYEQYF
TRBV18	NA	NA	TRBJ2-7	13	TGTGCCAGCTCTCCTCCCGGGGCCTACGAGCAGTACTTC	CASSPPGAYEQYF
TRBV27	TRBD2	NA	TRBJ2-1	19	TGTGCCAGCAGTTTATCGGGGAGGGGTACTAGCGGGAGGGTAAATGAGCAGTTCTTC	CASSLSGRGTSGRVNEQFF
TRBV10-3	TRBD1	NA	TRBJ1-4	12	TGTGCCATCTCAGGACAGGGTGAAAAACTGTTTTTT	CAISGQGEKLFF
TRBV6-6	NA	NA	TRBJ2-6	15	TGTGCCAGCAGTTACTCCGGTTCTGGGGCCAACGTCCTGACTTTC	CASSYSGSGANVLTF